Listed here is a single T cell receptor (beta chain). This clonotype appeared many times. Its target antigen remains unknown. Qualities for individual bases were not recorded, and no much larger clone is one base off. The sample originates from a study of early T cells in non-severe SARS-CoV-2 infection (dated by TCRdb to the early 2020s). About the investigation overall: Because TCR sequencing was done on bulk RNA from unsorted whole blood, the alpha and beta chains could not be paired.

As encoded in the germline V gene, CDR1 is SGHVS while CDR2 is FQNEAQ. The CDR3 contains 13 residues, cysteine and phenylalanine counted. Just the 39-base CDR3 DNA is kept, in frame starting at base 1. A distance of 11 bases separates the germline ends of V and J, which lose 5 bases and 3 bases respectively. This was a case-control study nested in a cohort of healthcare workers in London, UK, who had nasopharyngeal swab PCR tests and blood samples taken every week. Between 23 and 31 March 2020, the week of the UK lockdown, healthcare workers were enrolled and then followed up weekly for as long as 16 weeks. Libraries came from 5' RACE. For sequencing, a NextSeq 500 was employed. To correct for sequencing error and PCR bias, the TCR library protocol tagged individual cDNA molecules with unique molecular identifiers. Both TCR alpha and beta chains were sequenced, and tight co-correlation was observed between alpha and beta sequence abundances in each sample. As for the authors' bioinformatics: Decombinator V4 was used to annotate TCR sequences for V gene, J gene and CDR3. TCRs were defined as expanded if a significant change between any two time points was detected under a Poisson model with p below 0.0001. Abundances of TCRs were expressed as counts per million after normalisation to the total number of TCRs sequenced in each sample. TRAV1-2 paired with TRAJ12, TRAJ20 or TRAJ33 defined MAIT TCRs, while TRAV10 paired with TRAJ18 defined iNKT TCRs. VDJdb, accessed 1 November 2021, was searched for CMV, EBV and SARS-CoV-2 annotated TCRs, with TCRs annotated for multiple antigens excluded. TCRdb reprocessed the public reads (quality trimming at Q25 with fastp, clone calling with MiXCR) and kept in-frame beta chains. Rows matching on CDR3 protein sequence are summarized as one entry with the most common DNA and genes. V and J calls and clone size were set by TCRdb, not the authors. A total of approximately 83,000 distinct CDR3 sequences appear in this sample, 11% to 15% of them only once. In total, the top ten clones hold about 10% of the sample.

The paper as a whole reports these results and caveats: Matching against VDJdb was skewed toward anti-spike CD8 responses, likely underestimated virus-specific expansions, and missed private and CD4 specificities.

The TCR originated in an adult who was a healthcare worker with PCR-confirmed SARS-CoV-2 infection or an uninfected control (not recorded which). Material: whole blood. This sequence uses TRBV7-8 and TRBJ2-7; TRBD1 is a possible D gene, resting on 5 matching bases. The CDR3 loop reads CASSARQYYEQYF. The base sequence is TGTGCCAGCAGCGCCCGACAGTACTACGAGCAGTACTTC. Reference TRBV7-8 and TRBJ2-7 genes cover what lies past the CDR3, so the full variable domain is GAGVSQSPRYKVAKRGQDVALRCDPISGHVSLFWYQQALGQGPEFLTYFQNEAQLDKSGLPSDRFFAERPEGSVSTLKIQRTQQEDSAVYLCASSARQYYEQYFGPGTRLTVT.